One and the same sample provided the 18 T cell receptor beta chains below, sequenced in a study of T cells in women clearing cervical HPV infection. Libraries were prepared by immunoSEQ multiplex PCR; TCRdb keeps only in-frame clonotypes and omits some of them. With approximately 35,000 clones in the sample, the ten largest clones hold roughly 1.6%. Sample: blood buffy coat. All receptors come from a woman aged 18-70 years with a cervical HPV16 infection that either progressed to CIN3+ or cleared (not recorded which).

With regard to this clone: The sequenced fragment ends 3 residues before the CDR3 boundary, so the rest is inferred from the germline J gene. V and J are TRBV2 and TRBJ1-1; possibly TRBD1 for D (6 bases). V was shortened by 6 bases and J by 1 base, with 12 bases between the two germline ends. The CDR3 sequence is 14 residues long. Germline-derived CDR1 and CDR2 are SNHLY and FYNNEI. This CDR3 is CASRGGGANTEAFF. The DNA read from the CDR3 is TGTGCCAGCAGGGGTGGGGGCGCGAACACTGAA.

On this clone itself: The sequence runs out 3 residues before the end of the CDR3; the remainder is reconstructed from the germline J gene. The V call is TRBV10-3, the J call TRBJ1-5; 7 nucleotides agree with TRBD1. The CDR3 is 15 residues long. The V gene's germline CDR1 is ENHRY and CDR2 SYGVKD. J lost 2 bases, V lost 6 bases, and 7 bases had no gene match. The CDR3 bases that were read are TGTGCCATCAGATCCTCAGACAGGGGCAATCAGCCC. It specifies CAIRSSDRGNQP. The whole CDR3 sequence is CAIRSSDRGNQPQHF.

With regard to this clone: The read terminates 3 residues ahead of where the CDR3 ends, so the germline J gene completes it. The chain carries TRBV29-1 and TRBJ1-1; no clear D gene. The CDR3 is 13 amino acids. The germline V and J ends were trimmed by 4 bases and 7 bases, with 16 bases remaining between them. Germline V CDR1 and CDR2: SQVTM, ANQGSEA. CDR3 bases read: TGCAGCGTTGTCCCTAGGTTCACGGGTGAA. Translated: CSVVPRFTGE. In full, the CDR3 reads CSVVPRFTGEAFF. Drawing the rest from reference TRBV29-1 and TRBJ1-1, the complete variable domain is SAVISQKPSRDICQRGTSLTIQCQVDSQVTMMFWYRQQPGQSLTLIATANQGSEATYESGFVIDKFPISRPNLTFSTLTVSNMSPEDSSIYLCSVVPRFTGEAFFGQGTRLTVV.

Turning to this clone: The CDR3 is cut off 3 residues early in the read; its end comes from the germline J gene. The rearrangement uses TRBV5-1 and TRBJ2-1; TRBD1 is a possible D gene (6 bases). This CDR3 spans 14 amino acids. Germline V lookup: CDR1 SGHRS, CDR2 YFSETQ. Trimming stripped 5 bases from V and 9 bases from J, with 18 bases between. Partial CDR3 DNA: TGCGCCAGCAGACCCGGAACAGGGTTAGCTGAG. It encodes CASRPGTGLAE. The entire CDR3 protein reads CASRPGTGLAEQFF.

CDR3 DNA (partial): TGTGCCAGCAGCTTATCAGCGGGAGGAAATACAGATACG. The encoded protein is CASSLSAGGNTDT. The CDR3 in full is CASSLSAGGNTDTQYF. The V gene is TRBV13, the J gene TRBJ2-3; TRBD2 matches 9 bases. The read halts 3 residues ahead of the CDR3 end, with the missing end drawn from the germline J gene. V trimming: 2 bases; J trimming: 3 bases; junction bases outside the gene matches: 6. The germline V gene has CDR1 PRHDT and CDR2 FYEKMQ (reference sequence). There are 16 residues in the CDR3. Full variable domain (rest looked up from reference TRBV13 and TRBJ2-3): AAGVIQSPRHLIKEKRETATLKCYPIPRHDTVYWYQQGPGQDPQFLISFYEKMQSDKGSIPDRFSAQQFSDYHSELNMSSLELGDSALYFCASSLSAGGNTDTQYFGPGTRLTVL.

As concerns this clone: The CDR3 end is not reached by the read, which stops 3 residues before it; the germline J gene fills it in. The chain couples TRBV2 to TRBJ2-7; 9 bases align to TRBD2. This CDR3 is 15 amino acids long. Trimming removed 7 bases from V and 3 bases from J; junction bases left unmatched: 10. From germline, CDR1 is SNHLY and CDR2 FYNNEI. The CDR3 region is CASTEGGTSLYEQYF. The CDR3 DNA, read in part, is TGTGCCAGCACCGAGGGCGGGACTAGCCTCTACGAG. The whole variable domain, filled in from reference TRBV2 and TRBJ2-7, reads EPEVTQTPSHQVTQMGQEVILRCVPISNHLYFYWYRQILGQKVEFLVSFYNNEISEKSEIFDDQFSVERPDGSNFTLKIRSTKLEDSAMYFCASTEGGTSLYEQYFGPGTRLTVT.

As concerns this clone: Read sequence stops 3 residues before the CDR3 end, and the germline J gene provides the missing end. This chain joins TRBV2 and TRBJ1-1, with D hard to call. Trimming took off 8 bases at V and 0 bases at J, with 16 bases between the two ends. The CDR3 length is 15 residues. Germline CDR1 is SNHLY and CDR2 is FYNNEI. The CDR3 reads CASGAPPGVNTEAFF. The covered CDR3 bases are TGTGCCAGCGGCGCACCCCCAGGAGTGAACACTGAA.

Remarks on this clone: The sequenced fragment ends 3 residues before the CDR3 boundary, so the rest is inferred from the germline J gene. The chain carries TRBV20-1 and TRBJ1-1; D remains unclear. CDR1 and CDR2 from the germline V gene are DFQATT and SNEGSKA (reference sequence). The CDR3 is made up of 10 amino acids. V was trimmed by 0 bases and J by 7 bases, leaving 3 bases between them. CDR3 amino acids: CSARDFEAFF. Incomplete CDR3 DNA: TGCAGTGCTAGAGACTTTGAA.

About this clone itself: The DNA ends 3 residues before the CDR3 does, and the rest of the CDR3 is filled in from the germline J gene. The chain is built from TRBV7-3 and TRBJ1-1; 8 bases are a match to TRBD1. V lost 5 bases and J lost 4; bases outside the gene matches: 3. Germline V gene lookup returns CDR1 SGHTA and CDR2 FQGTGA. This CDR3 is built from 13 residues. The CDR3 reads CASSPQGATEAFF. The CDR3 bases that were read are TGTGCCAGCAGCCCTCAGGGGGCCACTGAA.

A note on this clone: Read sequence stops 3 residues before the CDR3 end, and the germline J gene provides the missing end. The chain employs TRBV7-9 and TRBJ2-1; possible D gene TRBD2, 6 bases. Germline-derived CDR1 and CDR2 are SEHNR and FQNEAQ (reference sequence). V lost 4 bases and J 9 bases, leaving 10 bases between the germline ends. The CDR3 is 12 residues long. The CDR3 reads CASSSYGGEQFF. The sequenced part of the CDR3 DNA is TGTGCCAGCAGCTCGTACGGGGGTGAG.

The CDR3 DNA, read in part, is TGTGCCAGTAGTCTCCCCATGAGGAATTCACCC. Residues: CASSLPMRNSP. The full-length CDR3 reads as CASSLPMRNSPLHF. The chain has TRBV19 and TRBJ1-6; no firm D call. The read finishes 3 residues shy of the CDR3 end, and the germline J gene is used to complete it. This CDR3 is built from 14 residues. Germline V gene lookup returns CDR1 LNHDA and CDR2 SQIVND (reference sequence). Between the trimmed V and J ends, which lost 5 bases and 7 bases, there was a span of 12 bases. Full variable domain (outside the CDR3, taken from reference TRBV19 and TRBJ1-6): DGGITQSPKYLFRKEGQNVTLSCEQNLNHDAMYWYRQDPGQGLRLIYYSQIVNDFQKGDIAEGYSVSREKKESFPLTVTSAQKNPTAFYLCASSLPMRNSPLHFGNGTRLTVT.

The sequenced part of the CDR3 DNA is TGTGCCAGCAGTGTCACAGGGGACGCCCTCTACGAC. Amino acid sequence: CASSVTGDALYD. Given in full, the CDR3 is CASSVTGDALYDYTF. V and J are TRBV6-1 and TRBJ1-2; 7 bases agree with TRBD1. The read ends 3 residues before the CDR3 terminus; that terminus is restored from the germline J gene. Germline V gene lookup returns CDR1 MNHNS and CDR2 SASEGT. The CDR3 extends over 15 amino acids.

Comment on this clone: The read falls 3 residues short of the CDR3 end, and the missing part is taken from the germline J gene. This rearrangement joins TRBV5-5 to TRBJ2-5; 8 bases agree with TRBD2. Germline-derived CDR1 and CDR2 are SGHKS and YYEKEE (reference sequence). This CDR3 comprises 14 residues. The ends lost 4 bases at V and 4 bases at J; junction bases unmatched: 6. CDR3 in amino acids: CASSGTGGLETQYF. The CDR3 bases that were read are TGTGCCAGCAGCGGGACGGGGGGGCTAGAGACC.

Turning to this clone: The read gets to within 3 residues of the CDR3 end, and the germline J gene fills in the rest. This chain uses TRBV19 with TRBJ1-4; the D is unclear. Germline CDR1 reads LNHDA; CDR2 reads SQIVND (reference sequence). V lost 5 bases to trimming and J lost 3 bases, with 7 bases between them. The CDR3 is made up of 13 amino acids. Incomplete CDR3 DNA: TGTGCCAGTAGTGTCCTCGCTAATGAAAAA. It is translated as CASSVLANEK. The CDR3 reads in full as CASSVLANEKLFF.

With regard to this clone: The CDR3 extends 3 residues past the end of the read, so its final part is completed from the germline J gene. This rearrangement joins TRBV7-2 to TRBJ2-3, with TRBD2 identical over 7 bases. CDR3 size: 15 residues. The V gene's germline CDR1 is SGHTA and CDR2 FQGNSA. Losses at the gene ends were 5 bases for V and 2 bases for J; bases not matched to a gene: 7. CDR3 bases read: TGTGCCAGCAGCACCGGACGGGGGGTCACAGATACG. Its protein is CASSTGRGVTDT. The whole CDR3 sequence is CASSTGRGVTDTQYF.

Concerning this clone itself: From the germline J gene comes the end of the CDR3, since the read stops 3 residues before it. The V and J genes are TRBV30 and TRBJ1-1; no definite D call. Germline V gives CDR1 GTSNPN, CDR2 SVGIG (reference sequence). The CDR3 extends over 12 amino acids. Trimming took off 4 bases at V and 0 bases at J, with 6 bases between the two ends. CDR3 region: CAWTGMNTEAFF. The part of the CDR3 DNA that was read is TGTGCCTGGACAGGTATGAACACTGAA.

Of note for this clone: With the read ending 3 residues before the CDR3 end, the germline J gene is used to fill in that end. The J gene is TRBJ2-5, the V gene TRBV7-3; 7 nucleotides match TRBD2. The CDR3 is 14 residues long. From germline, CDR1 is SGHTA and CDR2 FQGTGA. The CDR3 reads CASSWGGSTDTQYF. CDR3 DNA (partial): TGTGCCAGCAGCTGGGGGGGAAGCACAGATACC.

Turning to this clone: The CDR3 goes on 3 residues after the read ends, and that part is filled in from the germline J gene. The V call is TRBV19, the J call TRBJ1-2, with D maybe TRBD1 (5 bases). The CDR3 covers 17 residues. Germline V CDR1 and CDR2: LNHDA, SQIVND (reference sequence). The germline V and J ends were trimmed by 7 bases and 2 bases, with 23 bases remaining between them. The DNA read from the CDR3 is TGTGCCAGTACTGCAGCGGGGTTATGGGGCCTAAACTATGGC. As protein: CASTAAGLWGLNYG. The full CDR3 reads CASTAAGLWGLNYGYTF.